Given below is one T cell receptor (beta chain) in context. Its specificity is unknown. The data were obtained in a study of cytomegalovirus exposure and HLA in healthy donors. The V end was cut by 9 bases, the J end by 4 bases, with 15 bases between. This CDR3 has 13 residues. Germline CDR1 reads MNHEY; CDR2 reads SVGAGI. With 60 Vbeta and 13 Jbeta primers, the PCR was carried out. Repertoires were generated with immunoSEQ multiplex PCR, while TCRdb's copy carries only in-frame clones and drops some. Found here are roughly 100,000 clones, roughly four fifths of them singletons; the top ten hold 5% to 7.5%. General study points: Researchers reported in a later analysis that a missense DCLRE1C variant was tied to TCR beta V- and J-gene trimming. The authors reported that TCR beta sequences could predict HLA-A and HLA-B alleles. These predictions were accurate for most subjects in the first cohort. Some segments of the V type, notably TRBV6-2 and TRBV6-3, were excluded as indistinguishable. Per a prior analysis, the majority of TCR beta V segments were productive roughly 90% or roughly 30% of the time.

The chain couples TRBV6-5 to TRBJ1-2; the D gene is possibly TRBD1 (5 bases). Sequencing was performed on PBMCs. This receptor was obtained from a woman in her forties or fifties in good health and CMV-seropositive. The CDR3 nucleotides read TGTGCCAGTTATGTGGGGCGATCCTATGGCTACACCTTC. It yields the protein CASYVGRSYGYTF.